This entry lists 14 T cell receptor beta chains sequenced from one sample in a study of T-cell reconstitution after alpha-beta-depleted transplantation in children. The TCRbeta library incorporated unique molecular identifiers. Each CDR3 protein gets one entry after TCRdb re-called the PCR reads with MiXCR. The table includes roughly 100,000 distinct CDR3 sequences, about 8% detected once. Sequences were derived from PBMCs from the stem cell graft donor, sampled from the stem cell graft. The receptors stem from a human donor who donated a stem cell graft to a child with congenital amegakaryocytic thrombocytopenia.

This clonotype has a count of ten or more. This chain connects TRBV6-5 to TRBJ1-5; D gene unclear. V was clipped by 5 bases and J by 1 base, with 12 bases between them. Germline V gene sequence: CDR1 MNHEY, CDR2 SVGAGI. This CDR3 spans 15 amino acids. CDR3 DNA: TGTGCCAGCAGTCTCCGGGTACAGAGCAATCAGCCCCAGCATTTT. This encodes CASSLRVQSNQPQHF.

This clonotype occurred many times. The rearrangement joins TRBV29-1 to TRBJ1-1, with D possibly TRBD1 on 6 matching bases. Per germline, CDR1 SQVTM and CDR2 ANQGSEA. CDR3 length: 12 residues. Trimming took 4 bases from V and 4 from J, leaving 10 bases between them. The CDR3: CSVVQDSTEAFF. The CDR3 DNA reads as TGCAGCGTTGTCCAGGACAGCACTGAAGCTTTCTTT.

This clonotype was seen at least ten times. V is TRBV28 and J is TRBJ2-3, with TRBD2 matching 12 bases. The V segment lost 6 bases and the J segment 2 bases; nucleotides outside the gene matches: 9. The CDR3 runs to 17 residues. Germline V gives CDR1 MDHEN, CDR2 SYDVKM. The CDR3 DNA follows: TGTGCCAGCAGCACACGACTAGCGGGGGCCTTCACAGATACGCAGTATTTT. Translating gives CASSTRLAGAFTDTQYF.

In its sample, this clonotype was seen many times. This rearrangement joins TRBV20-1 to TRBJ2-3; 7 bases align to TRBD2. The CDR3 runs 15 residues. Germline V gene lookup returns CDR1 DFQATT and CDR2 SNEGSKA (reference sequence). Trimming took 4 bases from V and 1 from J; bases not matched to a gene: 8. The CDR3 sequence: CSATHPREGTDTQYF. In DNA form, the CDR3 reads TGCAGTGCTACCCACCCCCGGGAGGGCACAGATACGCAGTATTTT.

This clonotype is termed medium-sized. The gene calls are TRBV7-9 and TRBJ1-6; no firm D call. CDR1 and CDR2 from the germline V gene are SEHNR and FQNEAQ (reference sequence). CDR3 length: 13 residues. Between the trimmed V and J ends, which lost 6 bases and 4 bases, there was a span of 7 bases. The CDR3 DNA reads as TGTGCCAGCAGTACCGGGTATAATTCACCCCTCCACTTT. It codes for CASSTGYNSPLHF.

This clonotype was found many times. This rearrangement joins TRBV6-5 to TRBJ2-2; D unresolved. This CDR3 contains 13 residues. Germline V gene sequence: CDR1 MNHEY, CDR2 SVGAGI. Trimming stripped 7 bases from V and 3 bases from J, with 9 bases between. The CDR3 is CASNAGDTGELFF. The CDR3 DNA sequence: TGTGCCAGCAACGCAGGAGACACCGGGGAGCTGTTTTTT.

Ten or more counts support this clonotype. This chain connects TRBV12-3 or TRBV12-4 to TRBJ2-1; tentatively, D is TRBD2 (6 bases). The germline V and J ends were trimmed by 6 bases and 5 bases, with 14 bases remaining between them. The CDR3 is 14 amino acids. The CDR3 DNA reads as TGTGCCAGCAGCGGGGGATTTCCCGACAATGAGCAGTTCTTC. Translation: CASSGGFPDNEQFF.

This clonotype showed up many times. The CDR3 sequence is CASSSTGSEQYF. The CDR3 bases are TGTGCCAGCAGCTCAACAGGGTCCGAGCAGTACTTC. The rearrangement uses TRBV7-6 and TRBJ2-7; D might be TRBD1 (6 bases). The V end was cut by 4 bases, the J end by 6 bases, with 10 bases between. CDR1 SGHVS and CDR2 FNYEAQ come from the germline V gene. The CDR3 runs to 12 residues.

This clonotype appeared many times. V and J are TRBV6-1 and TRBJ2-1, with a possible D match to TRBD1 (7 bases). CDR1 and CDR2 (germline): MNHNS, SASEGT. Between the trimmed V and J ends, which lost 1 base and 4 bases, there was a span of 11 bases. The CDR3 has 15 amino acids. In DNA form, the CDR3 reads TGTGCCAGCAGTGAAGGACAGGGAGGATACAATGAGCAGTTCTTC. It encodes CASSEGQGGYNEQFF.

This clonotype showed up many times. The gene calls are TRBV7-2 and TRBJ2-5; TRBD2 matches at 10 bases. CDR1 SGHTA and CDR2 FQGNSA come from the germline V gene. V shed 0 bases, J shed 3 bases, and the junction held 4 bases outside the gene matches. There are 16 residues in the CDR3. The CDR3 here is CASSLAGGLAKETQYF. For the CDR3, the DNA is TGTGCCAGCAGCTTAGCGGGGGGACTAGCGAAAGAGACCCAGTACTTC.

In this sample, this clonotype turned up many times. This sequence joins TRBV4-1 and TRBJ2-7; D not resolved. CDR3 length: 15 residues. From germline, CDR1 is MGHRA and CDR2 YSYEKL. V lost 5 bases and J lost 7, with 21 bases in between. The CDR3 loop is CASSALPGQDEEQYF. Here the CDR3 DNA reads TGCGCCAGCAGCGCACTACCGGGCCAGGACGAGGAGCAGTACTTC.

This clonotype was counted ten times or more. V and J are TRBV15 and TRBJ2-1, with D uncertain. The V end lost 4 bases, the J end lost 10 bases, and 20 bases lay between the germline ends. The germline gives CDR1 LNHNV, CDR2 YYDKDF (reference sequence). The CDR3 runs 15 residues. The CDR3 loop reads CATSMSLAWAKEQFF. As DNA, the CDR3 is TGTGCCACCAGCATGTCACTCGCCTGGGCCAAGGAGCAGTTCTTC. The complete variable domain, with remaining parts taken from reference TRBV15 and TRBJ2-1, reads DAMVIQNPRYQVTQFGKPVTLSCSQTLNHNVMYWYQQKSSQAPKLLFHYYDKDFNNEADTPDNFQSRRPNTSFCFLDIRSPGLGDTAMYLCATSMSLAWAKEQFFGPGTRLTVL.

This clonotype was observed many times. The chain has TRBV6-2 or TRBV6-3 and TRBJ2-1; 7 bases line up with TRBD1. The germline CDR1 and CDR2 sequences are MNHEY and SVGEGT. The CDR3 has 14 residues. V lost 5 bases and J lost 6; bases outside the gene matches: 7. The CDR3 reads CASSRPGQPNEQFF. The DNA of the CDR3 is TGTGCCAGCAGTCGCCCGGGACAGCCCAATGAGCAGTTCTTC.

This clonotype has ten or more counts. The V gene is TRBV20-1, the J gene TRBJ1-4; D ambiguous. CDR3 length: 13 amino acids. Germline V gene sequence: CDR1 DFQATT, CDR2 SNEGSKA (reference sequence). Between the trimmed V and J ends, which lost 6 bases and 0 bases, there was a span of 8 bases. CDR3 DNA: TGCAGTGCCTCGGGTGCAACTAATGAAAAACTGTTTTTT. The encoded protein is CSASGATNEKLFF.